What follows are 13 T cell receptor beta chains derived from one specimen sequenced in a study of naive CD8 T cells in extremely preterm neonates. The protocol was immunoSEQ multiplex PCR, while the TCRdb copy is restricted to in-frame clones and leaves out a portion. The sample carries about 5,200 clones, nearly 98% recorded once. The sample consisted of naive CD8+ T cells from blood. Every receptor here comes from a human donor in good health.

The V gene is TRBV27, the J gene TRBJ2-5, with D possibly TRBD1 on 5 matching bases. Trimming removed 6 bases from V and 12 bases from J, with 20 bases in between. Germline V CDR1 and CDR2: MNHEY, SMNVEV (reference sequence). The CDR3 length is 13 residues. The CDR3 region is CASSKILDSKKYF. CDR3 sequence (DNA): TGTGCCAGCAGCAAAATCCTAGACAGCAAAAAGTACTTC.

CDR3 bases: TGTGCCAGCAGGGCCGCGGGGGCAGATACGCAGTATTTT. It specifies CASRAAGADTQYF. This rearrangement joins TRBV7-9 to TRBJ2-3; 7 nucleotides agree with TRBD2. This CDR3 has 13 residues. V lost 6 bases, J lost 4 bases, and 4 bases stayed unmatched. Germline V gene data show CDR1 as SEHNR and CDR2 as FQNEAQ (reference sequence). Looking up the rest from reference TRBV7-9 and TRBJ2-3 gives the full variable domain: DTGVSQNPRHKITKRGQNVTFRCDPISEHNRLYWYRQTLGQGPEFLTYFQNEAQLEKSRLLSDRFSAERPKGSFSTLEIQRTEQGDSAMYLCASRAAGADTQYFGPGTRLTVL.

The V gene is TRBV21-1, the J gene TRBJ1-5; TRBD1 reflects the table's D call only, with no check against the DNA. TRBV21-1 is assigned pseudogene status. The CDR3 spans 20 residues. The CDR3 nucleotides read TGTGCCAGCAGCAAAGGGGAGAGGACAGGGTCCCTATTGAGCAATCAGCCCCAGCATTTT. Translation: CASSKGERTGSLLSNQPQHF.

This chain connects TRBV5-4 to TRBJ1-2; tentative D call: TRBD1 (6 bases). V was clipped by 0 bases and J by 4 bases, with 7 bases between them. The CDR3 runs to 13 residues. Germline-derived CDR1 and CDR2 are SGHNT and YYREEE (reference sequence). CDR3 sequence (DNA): TGTGCCAGCAGCTTGGGACAGGTCTATGGCTACACCTTC. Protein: CASSLGQVYGYTF.

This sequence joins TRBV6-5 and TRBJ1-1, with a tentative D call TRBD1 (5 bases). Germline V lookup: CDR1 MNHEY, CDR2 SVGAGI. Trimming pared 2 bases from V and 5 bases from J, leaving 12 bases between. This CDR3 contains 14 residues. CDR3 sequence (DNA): TGTGCCAGCAGTTACCTCACGGGGGGTACTGAAGCTTTCTTT. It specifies CASSYLTGGTEAFF.

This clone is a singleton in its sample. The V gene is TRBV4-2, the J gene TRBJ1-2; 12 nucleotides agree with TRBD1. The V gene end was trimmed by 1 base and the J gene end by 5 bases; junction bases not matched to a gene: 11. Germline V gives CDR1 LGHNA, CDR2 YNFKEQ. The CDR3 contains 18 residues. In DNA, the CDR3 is TGTGCCAGCAGCCAAGCAAAATCTCCGGGACAGGGGGCGTATGGCTACACCTTC. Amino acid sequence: CASSQAKSPGQGAYGYTF.

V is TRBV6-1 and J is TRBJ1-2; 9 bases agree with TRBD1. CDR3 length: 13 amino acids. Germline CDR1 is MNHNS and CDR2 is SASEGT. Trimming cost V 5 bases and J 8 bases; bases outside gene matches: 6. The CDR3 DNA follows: TGTGCCAGCAGTTTACAGGGGGCGTGGGGCTACACCTTC. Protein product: CASSLQGAWGYTF.

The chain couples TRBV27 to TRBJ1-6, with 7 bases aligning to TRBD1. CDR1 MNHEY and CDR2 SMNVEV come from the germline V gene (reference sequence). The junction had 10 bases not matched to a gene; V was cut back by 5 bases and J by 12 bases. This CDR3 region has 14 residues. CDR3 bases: TGTGCCAGCAGTCGGGACAGTTGGCAGATACCCCTCCACTTT. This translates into CASSRDSWQIPLHF.

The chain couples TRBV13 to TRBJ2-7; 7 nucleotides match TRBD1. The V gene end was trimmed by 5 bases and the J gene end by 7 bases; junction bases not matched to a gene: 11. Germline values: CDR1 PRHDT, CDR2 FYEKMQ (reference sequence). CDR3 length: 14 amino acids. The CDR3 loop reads CASSPWDSLGEQYV. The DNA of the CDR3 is TGTGCCAGCAGCCCCTGGGACAGCCTGGGGGAGCAGTACGTC.

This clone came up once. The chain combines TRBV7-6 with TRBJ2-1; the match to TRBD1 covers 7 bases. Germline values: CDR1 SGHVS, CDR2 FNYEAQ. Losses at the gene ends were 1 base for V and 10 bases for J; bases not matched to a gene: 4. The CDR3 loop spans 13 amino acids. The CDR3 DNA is TGTGCCAGCAGCTTAGGACAGGGTGCGGAGCAGTTCTTC. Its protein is CASSLGQGAEQFF.

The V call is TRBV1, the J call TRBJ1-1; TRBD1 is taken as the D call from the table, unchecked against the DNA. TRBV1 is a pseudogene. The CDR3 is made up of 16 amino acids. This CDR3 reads CTSSQGQGAGNTEAFF. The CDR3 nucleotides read TGCACCAGCAGCCAGGGACAGGGGGCAGGGAACACTGAAGCTTTCTTT.

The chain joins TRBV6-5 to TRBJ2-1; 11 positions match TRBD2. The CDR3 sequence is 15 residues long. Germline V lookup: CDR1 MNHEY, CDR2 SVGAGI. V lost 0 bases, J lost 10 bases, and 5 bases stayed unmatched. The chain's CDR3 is CASSYSGLAGGEQFF. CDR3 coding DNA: TGTGCCAGCAGTTACTCAGGGCTAGCGGGGGGCGAGCAGTTCTTC.

CDR3 sequence reads: CASSDRTGGGTDTQYF. CDR3 coding DNA: TGTGCCAGCAGCGACCGGACAGGGGGCGGGACAGATACGCAGTATTTT. The V and J genes are TRBV13 and TRBJ2-3, with 11 bases that match TRBD1. V shed 5 bases, J shed 3 bases, and the junction held 7 bases outside the gene matches. The CDR3 loop spans 16 amino acids. Germline V lookup: CDR1 PRHDT, CDR2 FYEKMQ (reference sequence).